This T cell receptor (beta chain) comes out of a study of cytomegalovirus exposure and HLA in healthy donors. Study conclusions and caveats: Earlier results showed most TCR beta V segments being productive about 87% or about 30% of the time.

Concerning this clone itself: Its antigen is currently unknown.

The study sampled nominally healthy donors, though unrecorded immune exposures were likely. V was clipped by 7 bases and J by 4 bases, with 21 bases between them. The CDR3 runs to 16 residues. Germline CDR1 is SGDLS and CDR2 is YYNGEE. PCR was performed using 60 Vbeta and 13 Jbeta primers. Profiled with immunoSEQ multiplex PCR; TCRdb holds only in-frame clones, not every one. The sample yields some 160,000 clones, 70% to 80% seen once. The receptor was derived from a woman in her forties in good health and CMV-seronegative. The specimen was PBMCs. This chain joins TRBV9 and TRBJ1-3, with unresolved D. DNA for the CDR3: TGTGCCAGCGGGCGGGAGGGATACCCATACGGAAACACCATATATTTT. Its protein is CASGREGYPYGNTIYF.